This T cell receptor beta chain stems from a study of CD8 T cells in ankylosing spondylitis. Study results and limitations: A CD8+ phenotype characterized the disease-linked clones, which were relatively rare in peripheral blood.

This clonotype was observed at least ten times. Its antigen is currently unknown. Trimming shortened V by 0 bases and J by 0 bases, and 5 bases separated the two germline ends. CDR3 length: 14 amino acids. Looked up from germline, CDR1 is SGHRS and CDR2 is YFSETQ. It was by quantitative 5'-RACE with molecular barcodes that TCR beta libraries were made. TCRdb ran MiXCR on the 5' RACE reads and lists one entry per CDR3 protein. Seen here are hundreds of thousands of distinct CDR3 sequences, more than 25% observed once, and the top ten hold less than 8.5%. The rearrangement links TRBV5-1 to TRBJ2-3; D unclear. This receptor was obtained from a male donor with ankylosing spondylitis or in good health (not recorded which). Sequencing was performed on blood, either unsorted or a sorted T cell fraction (not recorded which). The chain's CDR3 is CASSLELSTDTQYF. The CDR3 region has the DNA TGCGCCAGCAGCTTGGAACTTAGCACAGATACGCAGTATTTT.